This TCR beta chain was obtained from a study of identical twins. Findings of the study overall: Shared out-of-frame alpha sequences (those common to twins) showed excess low generation probability.

Germline CDR1 SGHRS, CDR2 YFSETQ. Trimming stripped 0 bases from V and 7 bases from J, with 25 bases between. The length of the CDR3 is 19 residues. One entry per CDR3 protein results from TCRdb running MiXCR on the 5' RACE reads. Among 150,000 or so distinct CDR3 sequences listed, roughly 3.5% were seen once. This clonotype has at least ten counts. Its specificity is unknown. This receptor was identified in a man aged 18 to 29 in good health. The sequencing input was memory T cells sorted from blood. The chain links TRBV5-1 to TRBJ2-2; possibly TRBD2 for D (6 bases). CDR3 residues: CASSLVWVGGRGTSGELFF. DNA of the CDR3: TGCGCCAGCAGCTTGGTCTGGGTAGGAGGGAGAGGAACGAGCGGGGAGCTGTTTTTT.